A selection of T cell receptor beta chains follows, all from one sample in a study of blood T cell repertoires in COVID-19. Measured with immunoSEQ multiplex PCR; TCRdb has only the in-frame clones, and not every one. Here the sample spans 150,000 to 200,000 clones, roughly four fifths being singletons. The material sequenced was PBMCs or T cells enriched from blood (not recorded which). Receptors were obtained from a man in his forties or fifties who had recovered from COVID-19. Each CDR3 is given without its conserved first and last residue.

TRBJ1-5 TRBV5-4 ASSLDRGRNQPQH
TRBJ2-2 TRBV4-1 ASSHLGQGYTGELF
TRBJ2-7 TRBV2 ASSGYYEQY
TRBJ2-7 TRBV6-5 ASSSPKLAPSYEQY
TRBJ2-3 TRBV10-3 AISGSSGRTDTQY
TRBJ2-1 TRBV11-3 ASSLDSEQF
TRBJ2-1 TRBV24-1 ATSSFKAGGINEQF
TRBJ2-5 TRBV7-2 ASSLGLQQETQY
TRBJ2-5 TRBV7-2 ASSVSGSKTQY
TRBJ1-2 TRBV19 ASSNGRGFNYGYT
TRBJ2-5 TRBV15 ATSRDRGTGQTQY
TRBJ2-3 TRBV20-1 SASQGTSGTDTQY
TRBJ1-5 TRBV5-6 ASSSRDSHQPQH
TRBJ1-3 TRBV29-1 SVAAAGNTIY
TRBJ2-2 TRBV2 ASRETGTGNTGELF
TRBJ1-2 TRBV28 ASSLKRGGGYT
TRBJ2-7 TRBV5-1 ASSGTGERYEQY
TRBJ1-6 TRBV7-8 ASSYLDRSPLH
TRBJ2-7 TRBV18 ASQENLRYEQY
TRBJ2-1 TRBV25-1 ASSATGGGGSNEQF
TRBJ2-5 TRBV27 ASSHDGDHSEY